This record covers a single T cell receptor beta chain. Its antigen is still unknown. No clone much larger than this one lies a single base away; base qualities are absent. The donors were under 40 Caucasian individuals from Russia, aged 6 to 90 years, who were systemically healthy. Each donor gave about 11 milliliters of peripheral blood, drawn into EDTA-treated Vacutainer tubes. Ficoll-Paque density-gradient centrifugation was used to isolate PBMCs, with at least 6.5 million per sample. Total RNA was extracted from PBMCs with Trizol reagent, with at least 6 micrograms obtained per sample. For every donor, an aliquot of PBMCs went through flow cytometry to measure the percentages of naive CD45RAhigh/CD27high T cells. Sequences DFQATT (CDR1) and SNEGSKA (CDR2) are obtained from the germline V gene (reference sequence). Relative to germline, V is 5 bases shorter and J is 2 bases shorter, with 10 bases between their ends. CDR3 length: 12 amino acids, cysteine to phenylalanine. Of all the DNA, just the CDR3 is kept, 36 bases in frame from base 1.

This entry is derived from a study of blood T cells in healthy people across ages (dated by TCRdb to between 2015 and 2017). In the study overall: Template switching captured roughly one uniquely barcoded TCR beta cDNA molecule per two T cells in model experiments. For two donors (one aged 18 to 30 and one aged 80 or older), the study analyzed two additional independent replicas of 1 million unique cDNA reads from the same blood draw. Age-related changes in TCR beta repertoire diversity were measured in the study by deep sequencing normalized with unique cDNA molecular identifiers. To avoid experimental bias, donors of different ages were distributed randomly across sequencing lanes. The donors were divided into four age groups: young (average approximately 17 years), middle-aged (around 41), aged (around 59) and long-lived (nearly 85). The research as a whole found: Bulk unsorted PBMC profiling prevented conclusive comparison of naive and antigen-experienced compartments. Observed TCR beta diversity correlated strongly with the percentage of naive T cells measured by flow cytometry. The long-lived group showed more naive CD4+ T cells, fewer expanded clones and increased TCR diversity than the aged group, suggesting age selection. Estimates of total diversity from one million sequenced T cells were regarded as lower bounds and underestimates. The CMV infection status of donors was not known, potentially confounding age-related changes in expanded clonotypes. Observed TCR beta diversity per million T cells fell roughly linearly with age, and a significant reduction was already apparent by age roughly 40.

Libraries came from 5' RACE. Sequencing relied on an Illumina HiSeq 2500. A second PCR of about 6 to 11 cycles was performed with a sample-barcoded 5' primer and a J-beta primer mix. A template-switch 5' adaptor carrying 12 random nucleotides introduced a unique molecular identifier onto each TCR beta cDNA molecule. Each sample yielded at least 3 million CDR3-containing paired-end reads. First-strand cDNA was synthesized from all RNA with the Mint cDNA synthesis kit, primed by a TRBC-specific oligonucleotide. All cDNA was treated with uracil-DNA glycosylase and then went through a first 18-cycle PCR with the universal primers M1SS and BC2_uni_R. Under the source paper's analysis protocol: For normalization, 1 million high-quality reads were randomly selected from each sample, with every read carrying a distinct molecular identifier. Instead of being binned into consensus sequences, reads that shared molecular identifiers were thrown out. MiTCR, run with a Q25 quality threshold and the strictest error-elimination algorithm, handled CDR3 identification, clonotype clustering and error correction. A nonparametric unseen species model with Euler transformation was used to estimate a lower bound on total TCR beta diversity. The public reads were run again by TCRdb, first through fastp at Q25 and then through MiXCR, and only productive beta chains were kept. Each entry merges the rows of one CDR3 protein and shows their most common DNA and genes. In this record, the V and J calls reflect TCRdb's handling and not the investigators' own analysis. The sample data list fewer than 1,000,000 distinct CDR3 sequences, and less than 60% of these were observed just once. The leading ten clones occupy 15% to 20% of the sample.

Material: blood. The TCR was taken from a man older than 75 in good health. The rearranged chain carries TRBV20-1 and TRBJ2-7; no D gene can be assigned with confidence. The CDR3 protein is CSAVALTYEQYF. The nucleotide sequence reads as follows: TGCAGTGCTGTAGCACTGACCTACGAGCAGTACTTC.